This entry is about one T cell receptor beta chain. Antigen specificity is unknown. The data belong to a study of beta chain features in type 1 diabetes. What was sequenced were expressed TCRB transcripts, since all of the isolated RNA had been reverse transcribed. For naive, central memory and regulatory T cell samples, reads averaged around 3.8 million. Generated by immunoSEQ multiplex PCR, the TCRdb table keeps only in-frame clones and is missing some. Here the sample spans 810,000 or so clones, around a sixth being singletons. Trimming at V came to 3 bases and at J to 7 bases, leaving 10 bases not matched to a gene. The CDR3 extends over 18 amino acids. Germline CDR1 and CDR2: MGHRA and YSYEKL. Whole-study findings and limits: Patients with type 1 diabetes carried fewer insertions and had more deletions at their VDJ junctions. In cDNA sequencing, cells with high TCR expression could be over-represented. A moderate, significant TCRB CDR3 shortening appeared in type 1 diabetes across four CD4+ subsets.

This TCR was sampled from a woman aged 18-29 years in good health. Sequencing input: naive CD4+ T cells from blood. The V call is TRBV4-1, the J call TRBJ2-1; 15 nucleotides match TRBD2. This CDR3 reads CASSHFPGLAGGDNEQFF. Here the CDR3 DNA reads TGCGCCAGCAGCCATTTCCCGGGACTAGCGGGAGGAGATAATGAGCAGTTCTTC.